The rows below give T cell receptor beta chains drawn from one sample of a study of chemoradiotherapy in HPV16-positive cancers. The method was immunoSEQ multiplex PCR; TCRdb's version includes in-frame clones alone and lacks a portion of them. Of tens of thousands of clones listed, roughly 73% are singletons. Collection took place from a patient who underwent chemoradiotherapy. The receptor source for this set is a human donor with HPV-associated anogenital cancer. The CDR3 runs from the conserved cysteine through the conserved F or W. D genes are given only for firm matches. Some rows mark clone size as missing; the rest say once, few, many or name a class of expanded clone.

CDR3 DNA: TGTGCCACCAGCAGAGATTATAGCGGGGGGGTGAAAACGCAGTATTTT
CDR3 protein: CATSRDYSGGVKTQYF
J gene: TRBJ2-3
CDR3 length: 16
D gene: TRBD2
clone size: -
V gene: TRBV15

CDR3 DNA: TGTGCCAGCAGTTCGGGTAGAGGTCGCGGAAATCAGCCCCAGCATTTT
CDR3 protein: CASSSGRGRGNQPQHF
J gene: TRBJ1-5
CDR3 length: 16
D gene: -
clone size: -
V gene: TRBV27

CDR3 DNA: TGCGCCAGCAGCCATATAGGACAGGACTATGGCTACACCTTC
CDR3 protein: CASSHIGQDYGYTF
J gene: TRBJ1-2
CDR3 length: 14
D gene: TRBD1
clone size: few
V gene: TRBV4-1

CDR3 DNA: TGTGCCAGCAGTCCCTACAGGGTCGACCAGCCCCAGCATTTT
CDR3 protein: CASSPYRVDQPQHF
J gene: TRBJ1-5
CDR3 length: 14
D gene: -
clone size: -
V gene: TRBV28

CDR3 DNA: TGTGCCAGCAGTTATTCTACAGAGACCCAGTACTTC
CDR3 protein: CASSYSTETQYF
J gene: TRBJ2-5
CDR3 length: 12
D gene: -
clone size: few
V gene: TRBV6-6

CDR3 DNA: TGCGCCAGCAGCTCCACAGGCTCTGGGGCCAACGTCCTGACTTTC
CDR3 protein: CASSSTGSGANVLTF
J gene: TRBJ2-6
CDR3 length: 15
D gene: -
clone size: -
V gene: TRBV5-1

CDR3 DNA: TGTGCCAGTAGTCCCGACTCTGGAAACACCATATATTTT
CDR3 protein: CASSPDSGNTIYF
J gene: TRBJ1-3
CDR3 length: 13
D gene: -
clone size: -
V gene: TRBV19

CDR3 DNA: TGTGCCAGCAGTTCTTATCTAGCGCTCTCCTACAATGAGCAGTTCTTC
CDR3 protein: CASSSYLALSYNEQFF
J gene: TRBJ2-1
CDR3 length: 16
D gene: -
clone size: -
V gene: TRBV6-5

CDR3 DNA: TGTGCCAGCAGTTTATATGGACAGGACTATGGCTACACCTTC
CDR3 protein: CASSLYGQDYGYTF
J gene: TRBJ1-2
CDR3 length: 14
D gene: TRBD1
clone size: -
V gene: TRBV28

CDR3 DNA: TGTGCCAGCAGTGCGCTCGAGGTTTGGACCCAAGAGACCCAGTACTTC
CDR3 protein: CASSALEVWTQETQYF
J gene: TRBJ2-5
CDR3 length: 16
D gene: -
clone size: -
V gene: TRBV2

CDR3 DNA: TGTGCCAGCAGCTCCAGCGGGAGTCCCCACGAGCAGTACTTC
CDR3 protein: CASSSSGSPHEQYF
J gene: TRBJ2-7
CDR3 length: 14
D gene: TRBD2
clone size: -
V gene: TRBV5-6

CDR3 DNA: TGCGCCAGCAGCTTGGCAGGGGGTAATTCACCCCTCCACTTT
CDR3 protein: CASSLAGGNSPLHF
J gene: TRBJ1-6
CDR3 length: 14
D gene: TRBD1
clone size: -
V gene: TRBV5-1

CDR3 DNA: TGTGCCAGTCATACCGGGGCAGGGGCCCCTCGCACTGAAGCTTTCTTT
CDR3 protein: CASHTGAGAPRTEAFF
J gene: TRBJ1-1
CDR3 length: 16
D gene: -
clone size: -
V gene: TRBV19

CDR3 DNA: TGTGCCTGGGGGGGCCTCGGACAGGGAGGAAGGGAGCAGTTCTTC
CDR3 protein: CAWGGLGQGGREQFF
J gene: TRBJ2-1
CDR3 length: 15
D gene: TRBD1
clone size: few
V gene: TRBV30

CDR3 DNA: TGTGCCAGCAGCTTAGATACTAAGGCAGGGCGGAATTTT
CDR3 protein: CASSLDTKAGRNF
J gene: TRBJ1-1
CDR3 length: 13
D gene: -
clone size: -
V gene: TRBV7-9

CDR3 DNA: TGCAGCGTTGGTGTTATTGGGGGACAGGGGGTGGGCGAGACCCAGTACTTC
CDR3 protein: CSVGVIGGQGVGETQYF
J gene: TRBJ2-5
CDR3 length: 17
D gene: TRBD1
clone size: -
V gene: TRBV29-1

CDR3 DNA: TGCAGCGTTGAAGGAGGCACTAGCGGGAGTGCAAATGAGCAGTTCTTC
CDR3 protein: CSVEGGTSGSANEQFF
J gene: TRBJ2-1
CDR3 length: 16
D gene: TRBD2
clone size: few
V gene: TRBV29-1

CDR3 DNA: TGTGCCAGCAGCTTTGAATTGAACACTGAAGCTTTCTTT
CDR3 protein: CASSFELNTEAFF
J gene: TRBJ1-1
CDR3 length: 13
D gene: -
clone size: -
V gene: TRBV7-2

CDR3 DNA: TGTGCCAGCAGCCAAGATCGGTCTAGCGGGAACACCGGGGAGCTGTTTTTT
CDR3 protein: CASSQDRSSGNTGELFF
J gene: TRBJ2-2
CDR3 length: 17
D gene: TRBD2
clone size: few
V gene: TRBV14

CDR3 DNA: TGCGCCAGCAGCCAAGATCGCGGGGGTTCGGCCGGGGAGCTGTTTTTT
CDR3 protein: CASSQDRGGSAGELFF
J gene: TRBJ2-2
CDR3 length: 16
D gene: TRBD2
clone size: -
V gene: TRBV4-1

CDR3 DNA: TGTGCCAGCAGCTTTGGACAGGAACTGAACACTGAAGCTTTCTTT
CDR3 protein: CASSFGQELNTEAFF
J gene: TRBJ1-1
CDR3 length: 15
D gene: TRBD1
clone size: once
V gene: TRBV7-2

CDR3 DNA: TGTGCCTGGACTACCGCGGGGACTAGCGGTAGGCCGTACTTC
CDR3 protein: CAWTTAGTSGRPYF
J gene: TRBJ2-5
CDR3 length: 14
D gene: TRBD2
clone size: -
V gene: TRBV30

CDR3 DNA: TGTGCCAGCAGCCCCCGACAGGGGGCGAGAGAGACCCAGTACTTC
CDR3 protein: CASSPRQGARETQYF
J gene: TRBJ2-5
CDR3 length: 15
D gene: TRBD1
clone size: -
V gene: TRBV9

CDR3 DNA: TGTGCCAACTCACCAAGGGGTCGGGAGACCCAGTACTTC
CDR3 protein: CANSPRGRETQYF
J gene: TRBJ2-5
CDR3 length: 13
D gene: -
clone size: -
V gene: TRBV18

CDR3 DNA: TGTGCCAGCAGTTTTTATGGCAATCAGCCCCAGCATTTT
CDR3 protein: CASSFYGNQPQHF
J gene: TRBJ1-5
CDR3 length: 13
D gene: -
clone size: -
V gene: TRBV27

CDR3 DNA: TGCGCCAGCAGCCAAGGAGGAACAGTCCAAGAGACCCAGTACTTC
CDR3 protein: CASSQGGTVQETQYF
J gene: TRBJ2-5
CDR3 length: 15
D gene: -
clone size: once
V gene: TRBV4-1

CDR3 DNA: TGTGCCAGCAGTTCGGGCCCGAGCACTGAAGCTTTCTTT
CDR3 protein: CASSSGPSTEAFF
J gene: TRBJ1-1
CDR3 length: 13
D gene: -
clone size: few
V gene: TRBV6-5

CDR3 DNA: TGCAGCGTTGATAGGTCAGGGACCCACAATGAGCAGTTCTTC
CDR3 protein: CSVDRSGTHNEQFF
J gene: TRBJ2-1
CDR3 length: 14
D gene: -
clone size: -
V gene: TRBV29-1